This T cell receptor beta chain appears in the sequencing data of a study of blood T cell repertoires in COVID-19. Study-level background: The study drew acute and convalescent COVID-19 samples from the United States, Italy and Spain. Nucleic acid was either cDNA or gDNA, and it came from T cells, B-cell-depleted T cells, or PBMCs.

Germline values: CDR1 SQVTM, CDR2 ANQGSEA. The CDR3 extends over 16 amino acids. With 1 base removed from V and 2 bases from J, the gap between germline ends came to 16 bases. In the original workflow: Amplified reference gene primers provided the basis for estimating nucleated cell counts. Using immunoSEQ multiplex PCR, the repertoire was profiled, and TCRdb retains in-frame clones only, with some absent. V and J calls and clone size are as listed in that table; D and trimming were resolved from the DNA. The table shows tens of thousands of clones, with over 75% occurring only once. Sequenced material: peripheral blood. The gene calls are TRBV29-1 and TRBJ2-3; maybe TRBD2 (5 bases). The clonotype comes from a man between 45 and 60 years old with active COVID-19. In DNA, the CDR3 is TGCAGCGTTGAAGGGCTAGCCTTTCTATTCACAGATACGCAGTATTTT. Translated, it gives CSVEGLAFLFTDTQYF.